The present TCR beta chain was sequenced within a study of CD8 T cells in Susac syndrome. Whole-study context: Patients with Susac syndrome who were sequenced included more than five with active disease and eight in remission.

In germline, CDR1 is SGHTA, CDR2 FQGNSA. With 8 bases removed from V and 3 bases from J, the gap between germline ends came to 15 bases. The CDR3 loop spans 14 amino acids. When the RNA was reverse transcribed, random hexamers were used with an input of roughly 0.45 to 1 ug. TCRdb recomputed calls from the immunoSEQ multiplex PCR reads with MiXCR, one row per CDR3 protein. The top ten clones hold about 0.14% of a sample with approximately 210,000 distinct CDR3 sequences, about 95% of them seen once. TCR beta sequences were obtained from blood CD8+ and CD4+ T cells. This chain joins TRBV7-2 and TRBJ2-3, with D perhaps matching TRBD1 or TRBD2 (6 bases each). The sequenced sample was CD4+ T cells from PBMCs. This clonotype was sampled from a human donor with Susac syndrome. The CDR3 is CASSRGDGTDTQYF. The DNA for the CDR3 is TGTGCCAGCTCTAGGGGGGATGGGACAGATACGCAGTATTTT.